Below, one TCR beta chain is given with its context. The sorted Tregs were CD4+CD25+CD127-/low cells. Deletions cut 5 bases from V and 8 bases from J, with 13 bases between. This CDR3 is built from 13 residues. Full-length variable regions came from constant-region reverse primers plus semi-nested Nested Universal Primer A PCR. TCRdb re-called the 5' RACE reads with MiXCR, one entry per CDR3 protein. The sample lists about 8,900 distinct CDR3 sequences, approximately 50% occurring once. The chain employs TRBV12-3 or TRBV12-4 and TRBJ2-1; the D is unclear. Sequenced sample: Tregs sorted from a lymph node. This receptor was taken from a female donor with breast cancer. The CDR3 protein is CASSPGPRDEQFF. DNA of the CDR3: TGTGCCAGCAGTCCTGGACCCCGAGATGAGCAGTTCTTC.